This T cell receptor beta chain was profiled in a study of blood T cell repertoires in COVID-19. Study background: Acute-phase and convalescent COVID-19 samples originated in the United States, Italy and Spain. The analysed material was cDNA or gDNA that came from T cells, B-cell-depleted T cells, or PBMCs.

Measured with immunoSEQ multiplex PCR; TCRdb has only the in-frame clones, and not every one. Found here are 200,000 to 250,000 clones, 82% of them singletons; the top ten hold 4% to 6%. This clone has just a few counts. V was pared by 3 bases and J by 0 bases, with 13 bases of the junction left unmatched. Germline V lookup: CDR1 WSHSY, CDR2 SAAADI. The CDR3 runs to 19 residues. Input material: peripheral blood. This clonotype was obtained from a woman older than 75 with active or convalescent COVID-19. V usage is TRBV10-2 and J usage is TRBJ1-5, with TRBD1 matching over 8 bases. The chain's CDR3 is CASSDWRGTGSYSNQPQHF. The CDR3 DNA reads TGCGCCAGCAGTGATTGGCGGGGGACAGGCAGCTATAGCAATCAGCCCCAGCATTTT.